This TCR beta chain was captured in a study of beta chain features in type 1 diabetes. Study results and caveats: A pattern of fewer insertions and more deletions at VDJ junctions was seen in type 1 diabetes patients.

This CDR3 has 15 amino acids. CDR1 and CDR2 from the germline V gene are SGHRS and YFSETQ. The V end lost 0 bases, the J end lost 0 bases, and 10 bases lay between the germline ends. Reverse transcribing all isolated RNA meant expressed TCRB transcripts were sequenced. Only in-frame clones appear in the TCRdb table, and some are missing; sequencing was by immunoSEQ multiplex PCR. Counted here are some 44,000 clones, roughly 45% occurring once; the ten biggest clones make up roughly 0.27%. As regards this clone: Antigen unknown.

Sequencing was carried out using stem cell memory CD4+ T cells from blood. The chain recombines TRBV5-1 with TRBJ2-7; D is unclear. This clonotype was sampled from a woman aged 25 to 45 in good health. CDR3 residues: CASSLGLEHSYEQYF. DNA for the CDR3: TGCGCCAGCAGCTTGGGTCTAGAGCACTCCTACGAGCAGTACTTC.